This T cell receptor beta chain came from a study of blood T cell dynamics during melanoma immunotherapy. Produced via immunoSEQ multiplex PCR; TCRdb's table is partial and in-frame only. Of about 11,000 clones listed, approximately 84% are singletons. In germline, CDR1 is LNHDA, CDR2 SQIVND (reference sequence). V was pared by 11 bases and J by 6 bases, with 11 bases of the junction left unmatched. The CDR3 covers 14 residues. Indicated time point: pre-treatment baseline. Response was assessed by RECIST 1.1 at 12 weeks, except a couple of rapid progressors. Source: blood, taken from a patient treated with checkpoint blockade. This chain links TRBV19 with TRBJ2-1, with TRBD2 matching over 9 bases. This clonotype was sampled from a human donor with melanoma. This CDR3 is CAGSSGDRINEQFF. The CDR3 coding sequence is TGTGCCGGATCTAGCGGGGACCGGATCAATGAGCAGTTCTTC.